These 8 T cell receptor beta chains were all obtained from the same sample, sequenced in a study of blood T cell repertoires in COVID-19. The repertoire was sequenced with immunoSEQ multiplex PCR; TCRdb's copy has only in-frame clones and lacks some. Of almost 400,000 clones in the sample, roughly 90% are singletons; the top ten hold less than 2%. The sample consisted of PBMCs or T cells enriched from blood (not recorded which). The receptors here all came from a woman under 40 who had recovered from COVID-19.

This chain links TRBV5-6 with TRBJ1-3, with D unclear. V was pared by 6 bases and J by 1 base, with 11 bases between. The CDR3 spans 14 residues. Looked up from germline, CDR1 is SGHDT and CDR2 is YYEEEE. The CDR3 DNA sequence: TGTGCCAGCAACCGATATGAGTCTGGAAACACCATATATTTT. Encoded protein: CASNRYESGNTIYF.

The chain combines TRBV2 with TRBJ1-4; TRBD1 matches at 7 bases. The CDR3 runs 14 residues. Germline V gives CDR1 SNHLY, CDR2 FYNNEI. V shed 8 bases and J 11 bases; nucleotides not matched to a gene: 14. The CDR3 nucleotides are TGTGCCAGCGCCCGGGACAGTCAAGGAGGGAAACTGTTTTTT. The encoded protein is CASARDSQGGKLFF.

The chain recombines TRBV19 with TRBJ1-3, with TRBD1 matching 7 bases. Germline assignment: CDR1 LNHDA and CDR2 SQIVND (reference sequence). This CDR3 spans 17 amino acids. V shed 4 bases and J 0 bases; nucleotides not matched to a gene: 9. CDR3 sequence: CASSTRTGLSSGNTIYF. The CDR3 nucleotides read TGTGCCAGTAGTACCAGGACAGGCCTAAGCTCTGGAAACACCATATATTTT.

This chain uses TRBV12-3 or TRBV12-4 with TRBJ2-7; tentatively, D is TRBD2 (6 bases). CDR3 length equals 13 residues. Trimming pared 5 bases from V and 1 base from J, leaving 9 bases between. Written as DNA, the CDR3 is TGTGCCAGCAGTAGGAGGGGTTCCTACGAGCAGTACTTC. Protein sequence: CASSRRGSYEQYF.

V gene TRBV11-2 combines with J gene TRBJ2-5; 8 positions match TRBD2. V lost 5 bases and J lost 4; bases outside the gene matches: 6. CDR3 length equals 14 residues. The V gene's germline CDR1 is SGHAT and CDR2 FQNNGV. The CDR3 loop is CASSLGLAPETQYF. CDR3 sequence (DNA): TGTGCCAGCAGCCTAGGACTAGCCCCAGAGACCCAGTACTTC.

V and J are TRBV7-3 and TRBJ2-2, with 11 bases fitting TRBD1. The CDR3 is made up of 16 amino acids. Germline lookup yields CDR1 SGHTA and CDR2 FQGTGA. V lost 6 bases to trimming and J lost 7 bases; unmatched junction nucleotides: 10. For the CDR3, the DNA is TGTGCCAGCAGACCCCCGGGACAGGGGGGAATCGGGGAGCTGTTTTTT. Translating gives CASRPPGQGGIGELFF.

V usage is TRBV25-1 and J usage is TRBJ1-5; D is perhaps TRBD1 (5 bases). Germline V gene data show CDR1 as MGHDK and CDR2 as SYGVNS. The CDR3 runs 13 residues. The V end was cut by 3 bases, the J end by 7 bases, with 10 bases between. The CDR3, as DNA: TGTGCCAGCAGTGACAGGGCTGGGCAGCCCCAGCATTTT. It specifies CASSDRAGQPQHF.

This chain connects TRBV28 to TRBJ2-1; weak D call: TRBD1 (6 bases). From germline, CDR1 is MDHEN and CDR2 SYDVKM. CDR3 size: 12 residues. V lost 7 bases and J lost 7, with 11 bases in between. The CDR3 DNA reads TGTGCCAGCAATACAGGGTTGAATGAGCAGTTCTTC. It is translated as CASNTGLNEQFF.